This T cell receptor beta chain was recovered during a study of OX40 agonist ivuxolimab in advanced cancers. The repertoire was sequenced with immunoSEQ multiplex PCR; TCRdb's copy has only in-frame clones and lacks some. The profile shows 65,000 to 85,000 clones, approximately 84% of them singletons. CDR1 is ENHRY, CDR2 SYGVKD, per germline. The CDR3 has 15 amino acids. V lost 3 bases, J lost 5 bases, and 5 bases stayed unmatched. The sample was CD4+ or CD8+ T cells sorted from blood, taken in a trial of the OX40 agonist ivuxolimab. The chain joins TRBV10-3 to TRBJ2-3, with 10 bases fitting TRBD2. The receptor was derived from an adult with an advanced solid tumor such as melanoma, head and neck, liver or kidney cancer. The CDR3 DNA reads as TGTGCCATCAGTGAAGCTAGCGGGGGTGGAGATACGCAGTATTTT. It codes for CAISEASGGGDTQYF.